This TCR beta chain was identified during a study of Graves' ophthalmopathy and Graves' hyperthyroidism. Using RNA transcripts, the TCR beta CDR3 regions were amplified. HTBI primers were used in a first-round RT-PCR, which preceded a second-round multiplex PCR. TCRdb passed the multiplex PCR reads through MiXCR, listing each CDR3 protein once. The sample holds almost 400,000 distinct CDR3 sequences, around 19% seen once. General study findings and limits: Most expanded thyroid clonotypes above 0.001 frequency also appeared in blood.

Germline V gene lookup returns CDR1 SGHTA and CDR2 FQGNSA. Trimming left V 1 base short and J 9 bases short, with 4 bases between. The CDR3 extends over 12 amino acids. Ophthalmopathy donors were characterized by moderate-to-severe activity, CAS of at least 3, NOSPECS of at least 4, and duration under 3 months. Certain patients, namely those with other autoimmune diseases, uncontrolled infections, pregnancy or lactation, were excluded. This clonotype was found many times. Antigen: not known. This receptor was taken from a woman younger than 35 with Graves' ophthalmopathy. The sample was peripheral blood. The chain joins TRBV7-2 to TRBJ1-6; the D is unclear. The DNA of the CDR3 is TGTGCCAGCAGCTTAGTGGGTTCACCCCTCCACTTT. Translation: CASSLVGSPLHF.